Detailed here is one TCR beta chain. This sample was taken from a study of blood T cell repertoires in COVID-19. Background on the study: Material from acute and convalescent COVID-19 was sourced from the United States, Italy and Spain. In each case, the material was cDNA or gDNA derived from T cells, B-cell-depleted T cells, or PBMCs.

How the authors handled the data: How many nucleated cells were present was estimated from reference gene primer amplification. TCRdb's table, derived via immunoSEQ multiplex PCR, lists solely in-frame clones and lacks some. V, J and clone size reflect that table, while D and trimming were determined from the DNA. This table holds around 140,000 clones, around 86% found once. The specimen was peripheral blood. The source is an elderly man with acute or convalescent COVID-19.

The CDR3 region has the DNA TGTGCCAGCAGACAGAGGACAGGGGGCGTTGGCTACACCTTC. Amino acids: CASRQRTGGVGYTF. The V call is TRBV27, the J call TRBJ1-2; the match to TRBD1 covers 11 bases. CDR3 length: 14 residues. Germline CDR1 MNHEY, CDR2 SMNVEV (reference sequence). The J segment lost 7 bases and the V segment lost 6 bases, leaving 7 bases of the junction unmatched.